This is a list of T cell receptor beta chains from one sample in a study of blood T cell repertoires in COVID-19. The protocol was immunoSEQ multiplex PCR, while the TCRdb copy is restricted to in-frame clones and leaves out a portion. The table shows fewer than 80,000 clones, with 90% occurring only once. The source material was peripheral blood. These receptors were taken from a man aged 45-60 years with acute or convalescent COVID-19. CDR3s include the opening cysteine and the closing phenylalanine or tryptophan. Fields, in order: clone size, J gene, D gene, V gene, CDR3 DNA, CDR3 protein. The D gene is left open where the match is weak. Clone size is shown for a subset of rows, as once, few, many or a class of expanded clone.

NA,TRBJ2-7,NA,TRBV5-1,TGCGCCAGCAGCTCGATACATGTTTACGAGCAGTACTTC,CASSSIHVYEQYF
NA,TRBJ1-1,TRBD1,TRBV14,TGTGCCAGCAGCCAAGTCTCGGGACAGGTTGACACTGAAGCTTTCTTT,CASSQVSGQVDTEAFF
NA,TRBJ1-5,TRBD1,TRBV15,TGTGCCACCAGCAGTCTCACCCTGCGGGACAGGGATAATCAGCCCCAGCATTTT,CATSSLTLRDRDNQPQHF
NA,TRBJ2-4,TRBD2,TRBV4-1,TGCGCCAGCAGCCAAACCCTACTAGCGGAAGGCCAAAACATTCAGTACTTC,CASSQTLLAEGQNIQYF
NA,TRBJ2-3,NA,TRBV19,TGTGCCAGTAGTATATCGGATACGCAGTATTTT,CASSISDTQYF
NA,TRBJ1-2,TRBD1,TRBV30,TGTGCCTTTCAGACCCCGGGACAGGGTTTCTATGGCTACACCTTC,CAFQTPGQGFYGYTF
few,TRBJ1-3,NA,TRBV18,TGTGCCAGCTCACCTCGAGACAGTCGGCGCAACACCATATATTTT,CASSPRDSRRNTIYF
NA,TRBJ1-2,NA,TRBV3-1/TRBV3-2,TGTGCCAGCAGCCAAGCAGGTTTGGTCGGCTACACCTTC,CASSQAGLVGYTF
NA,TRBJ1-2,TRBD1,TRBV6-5,TGTGCCAGCAGCAGGGGGCGCGGCTATGGCTACACCTTC,CASSRGRGYGYTF
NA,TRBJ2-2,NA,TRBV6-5,TGTGCCAGCAGTTACTCGGGACAATATCCCGGGGAGCTGTTTTTT,CASSYSGQYPGELFF
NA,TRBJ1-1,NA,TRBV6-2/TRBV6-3,TGTGCCAGCAGTATGACAGCCTTGAACACTGAAGCTTTCTTT,CASSMTALNTEAFF
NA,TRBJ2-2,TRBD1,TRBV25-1,TGTGCCAGCAGTGATCTTAGACAGGGATCCACCGGGGAGCTGTTTTTT,CASSDLRQGSTGELFF
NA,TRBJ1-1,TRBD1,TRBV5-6,TGTGCCAGCAGCACCTCTTGGACAGGGCAGAACACTGAAGCTTTCTTT,CASSTSWTGQNTEAFF
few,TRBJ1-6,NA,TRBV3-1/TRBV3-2,TGTGCCAGCAAAGCGGAACAGGGTTTCAATTCACCCCTCCACTTT,CASKAEQGFNSPLHF
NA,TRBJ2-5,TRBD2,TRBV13,TGTGCCAGCAGCTTCAGGGCTTCTCTAGCGGGAGGGCGAGGAGAGACCCAGTACTTC,CASSFRASLAGGRGETQYF
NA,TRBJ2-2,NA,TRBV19,TGTGCCAGTTCTAAGGCGGATCTCACCGGGGAGCTGTTTTTT,CASSKADLTGELFF
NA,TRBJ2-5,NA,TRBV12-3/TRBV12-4,TGTGCCAGAGGGGTCTGGGAGACCCAGTACTTC,CARGVWETQYF
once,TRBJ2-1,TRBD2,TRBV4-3,TGCGCCAGCAGCCTGACTAGCGGGTATGAGCAGTTCTTC,CASSLTSGYEQFF
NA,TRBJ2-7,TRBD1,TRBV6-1,TGTGCCAGCAGTGAAAAAGGGACAGGGCTCGGCGAGCAGTACTTC,CASSEKGTGLGEQYF
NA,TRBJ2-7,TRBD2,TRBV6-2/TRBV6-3,TGTGCCAGCAGTTACGCTAGCGGGCTGGTATCCTACGAGCAGTACTTC,CASSYASGLVSYEQYF
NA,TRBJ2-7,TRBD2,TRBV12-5,TGTGCTAGTGGTTTGGTCCTCGGATCTGCCGGGACTAGTAATCCGTACGAGCAGTACTTC,CASGLVLGSAGTSNPYEQYF
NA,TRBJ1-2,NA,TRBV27,TGTGCCAGCAGGAGGGAAGACTATGGCTACACCTTC,CASRREDYGYTF
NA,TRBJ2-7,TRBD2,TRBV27,TGTGCCAGCAGTTCGCCTCTTAGGACTAGCGCTAAAACCTACGAGCAGTACTTC,CASSSPLRTSAKTYEQYF
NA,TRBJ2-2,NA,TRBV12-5,TGTGCTAGTGCCCCCACCACTTCCCAGGGGGGGGAGCTGTTTTTT,CASAPTTSQGGELFF
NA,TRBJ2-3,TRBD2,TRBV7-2,TGTGCCAGCAGGCTAGCGGGAGGAGATACGCAGTATTTT,CASRLAGGDTQYF